These T cell receptor beta chains were read from a single sample in a study of blood T cell repertoires in COVID-19. Using immunoSEQ multiplex PCR, the repertoire was profiled, and TCRdb retains in-frame clones only, with some absent. The sample shows about 230,000 clones, 85% to 90% of them seen only once. Sequenced: peripheral blood. These receptors were obtained from a man over 45 with COVID-19, enrolled during active disease. CDR3s include the opening cysteine and the closing phenylalanine or tryptophan. Fields, in order: V gene, clone size, D gene, J gene, CDR3 DNA, CDR3 protein. D genes are given only for firm matches. Clone size is stated in some rows and not others, as once, few, many or a class when expanded.

TRBV28	once	.	TRBJ1-3	TGTGCCAGCAGTCCGCCGGGGGGGAGCTCTGGAAACACCATATATTTT	CASSPPGGSSGNTIYF
TRBV7-2	.	TRBD1	TRBJ1-1	TGTGCCAGCAGCTTAGTAAGACAGGGAGGAACTTTCTTT	CASSLVRQGGTFF
TRBV10-3	.	.	TRBJ1-5	TGTGCCATCAGTGAAGGGAGGGGCGCCGATCAGCCCCAGCATTTT	CAISEGRGADQPQHF
TRBV4-3	.	.	TRBJ2-7	TGCGCCAGCAGCCAAGGGGAAGACAGGACCGCCTACGAGCAGTACTTC	CASSQGEDRTAYEQYF
TRBV20-1	.	.	TRBJ1-4	TGCAGTGCTAGTAAACACGCGCGGGCGACTAATGAAAAACTGTTTTTT	CSASKHARATNEKLFF
TRBV4-2	.	.	TRBJ2-7	TGTGCCAGCAGCCAAGCTGTGGCAGGGCCCCCCTACGAGCAGTACTTC	CASSQAVAGPPYEQYF
TRBV2	.	.	TRBJ1-2	TGTGCCAGCAGGTCGGACAGCTCCTATGGCTACACCTTC	CASRSDSSYGYTF
TRBV7-9	.	.	TRBJ1-1	TGTGCCAGCAGCTCCCCCCCAGGGGCTCGGAACACTGAAGCTTTCTTT	CASSSPPGARNTEAFF
TRBV13	.	.	TRBJ2-2	TGTGCCAGCAGCTTAGCTCGAGCGGGGAACACCGGGGAGCTGTTTTTT	CASSLARAGNTGELFF
TRBV7-9	once	TRBD1	TRBJ1-2	TGTGCCAGCAGCCCGAGGGACAGGGAGGTCACCTTC	CASSPRDREVTF
TRBV2	few	.	TRBJ1-2	TGTGCCAGCAGTGCGTTGCTAGCATATGGCTACACCTTC	CASSALLAYGYTF
TRBV30	.	.	TRBJ1-6	TGTGCCTGGAGTGGTCTGACAGGCAATTCACCCCTCCACTTT	CAWSGLTGNSPLHF
TRBV5-1	.	TRBD2	TRBJ2-3	TGCGCCAGCAGCTTGAGGGGTCGAGGCGGGAGGGGAGATACGCAGTATTTT	CASSLRGRGGRGDTQYF
TRBV4-2	once	TRBD2	TRBJ2-5	TGTGCCAGCAGCCAAGATCATTCGGGCGGGGGGGCTGGAGAGACCCAGTACTTC	CASSQDHSGGGAGETQYF
TRBV6-4	.	.	TRBJ2-2	TGTGCCAGCAGTGACTCGCGGCAAAGGGGAGGAACCGGGGAGCTGTTTTTT	CASSDSRQRGGTGELFF
TRBV19	.	TRBD1	TRBJ1-6	TGTGCCAGTAGGGCGACAGGGTTTAATTCACCCCTCCACTTT	CASRATGFNSPLHF
TRBV21-1	.	.	TRBJ2-7	TGTGCCAGCATAGAGGGGGACTATCCACTCTCCTACGAGCAGTACTTC	CASIEGDYPLSYEQYF
TRBV18	few	.	TRBJ1-3	TGTGCCAGCTCACTTATCGACAACTCTGGAAACACCATATATTTT	CASSLIDNSGNTIYF
TRBV9	.	TRBD1	TRBJ2-4	TGTGCCAGCAGCTCACAGACAGGGGGCTTAGACATTCAGTACTTC	CASSSQTGGLDIQYF
TRBV2	.	TRBD1	TRBJ2-7	TGTGCCAGCAACGGACAGGGCCACTCCTACGAGCAGTACTTC	CASNGQGHSYEQYF
TRBV7-3	.	.	TRBJ2-3	TGTGCCAGCAGCTTGCCCGGGTCCACAGATACGCAGTATTTT	CASSLPGSTDTQYF
TRBV10-2	.	TRBD2	TRBJ2-1	TGCGCCAGCAGTGAGACTAGCGGGGCCCAAAGCTCCTACAATGAGCAGTTCTTC	CASSETSGAQSSYNEQFF
TRBV3-1/TRBV3-2	.	TRBD2	TRBJ2-1	TGTGCCAGCAGCCAAACTAGCGGGATTGAGCAGTTCTTC	CASSQTSGIEQFF
TRBV5-1	.	.	TRBJ1-2	TGCGCCAGCAGCGCTAAAAACAGCCAACCTAACTATGGCTACACCTTC	CASSAKNSQPNYGYTF
TRBV18	.	.	TRBJ1-5	TGTGCCAGCTCAGGAGGCCTTAGCAATCAGCCCCAGCATTTT	CASSGGLSNQPQHF
TRBV2	.	TRBD1	TRBJ1-1	TGTGCCAGAGGACAGGGCTTAAGGACTGAAGCTTTCTTT	CARGQGLRTEAFF
TRBV28	.	TRBD2	TRBJ2-7	TGTGCCAGCAGTTTGGTATCTAGCGGGAGGTACGAGCAGTACTTC	CASSLVSSGRYEQYF
TRBV6-5	.	.	TRBJ1-1	TGTGCCAGCATTAACACACCTAACACTGAAGCTTTCTTT	CASINTPNTEAFF
TRBV10-3	.	TRBD1	TRBJ1-5	TGTGCCATCAGCTTGACAGGGGATCAGCCCCAGCATTTT	CAISLTGDQPQHF
TRBV5-4	few	TRBD1	TRBJ1-6	TGTGCCAGCAGCGTCCGGGACAGGTGGAATTCACCCCTCCACTTT	CASSVRDRWNSPLHF
TRBV9	.	TRBD1	TRBJ2-1	TGTGCCAGCAGCGACGGGACAGGGGGCAGCTATGAGCAGTTCTTC	CASSDGTGGSYEQFF
TRBV18	.	TRBD2	TRBJ2-2	TGTGCCAGCTCACCAAGCGGCCCAGCGGGAGGGACCGGGGAGCTGTTTTTT	CASSPSGPAGGTGELFF
TRBV19	.	TRBD1	TRBJ1-1	TGTGCCAGTGGGACAGGGGAACGGGCTTTCTTT	CASGTGERAFF
TRBV28	.	.	TRBJ2-7	TGTGCCAGCAGGGACTACAGGCTCTCCTACGAGCAGTACTTC	CASRDYRLSYEQYF
TRBV4-2	.	.	TRBJ1-4	TGTGCCAGCAGCCAAGAGGCGTTCTTGTCCGGTGCAGGTGAAAAACTGTTTTTT	CASSQEAFLSGAGEKLFF
TRBV30	.	.	TRBJ2-2	TGTGCCTGGAGCGCTACTCCCGGGGAGCTGTTTTTT	CAWSATPGELFF
TRBV24-1	.	.	TRBJ1-3	TGTGCCACCAGTGATCCGACCGGGACTCGATATTTT	CATSDPTGTRYF
TRBV24-1	.	.	TRBJ1-1	TGTGCCACCAGTGATTTAGGTACAGGGACCGGCCACGCTGAAGCTTTCTTT	CATSDLGTGTGHAEAFF
TRBV7-9	.	.	TRBJ2-3	TGTGCCAGCAGCCGTTCTAGCACAGATACGCAGTATTTT	CASSRSSTDTQYF
TRBV29-1	.	TRBD2	TRBJ2-7	TGCAGCGTTGGCCCGGTGGCTAGCGGGGGCGAGCAGTACTTC	CSVGPVASGGEQYF
TRBV3-1/TRBV3-2	once	TRBD1	TRBJ2-6	TGTGCCAGCAGCCTCGCGAACAGGGGGTCAGGGGCCAACGTCCTGACTTTC	CASSLANRGSGANVLTF
TRBV28	.	.	TRBJ1-2	TGTGCCAGCAGTTCGCTGGGGGCCGGAAACTATGGCTACACCTTC	CASSSLGAGNYGYTF
TRBV13	.	.	TRBJ2-7	TGTGCCAGCAGCTTGGGGCAGGGTTACGAGCAGTACTTC	CASSLGQGYEQYF
TRBV5-1	.	.	TRBJ2-1	TGCGCCAGCAGCTTGGTGGGAGAGCCTTACAATGAGCAGTTCTTC	CASSLVGEPYNEQFF